The rows below give T cell receptor beta chains drawn from one sample of a study of vaccination and CD4 T cells after COVID-19. These receptors lack a known antigen. TCRdb redid the calling of the PCR reads with MiXCR, one entry per CDR3 protein. The sample lists around 15,000 distinct CDR3 sequences, 65% to 80% seen once, with about 15% in the top ten. Sequences were obtained from CD4+ T cells from blood, cultured in vitro. Every receptor here comes from a human donor who had recovered from COVID-19. The conserved cysteine and the conserved F or W are not part of the CDR3 here. The order of the fields is V gene, D gene, J gene, CDR3 protein. The D gene is left open where the match is weak.

TRBV7-9	NA	TRBJ1-1	ASHRYGNTEAF
TRBV20-1	TRBD1	TRBJ1-2	SASLDRAGT
TRBV18	TRBD1	TRBJ1-2	ASSPLSGDRAYGYT
TRBV28	NA	TRBJ2-7	ASREWSLSSYEQY
TRBV20-1	NA	TRBJ1-3	SARLYQRNTIY
TRBV28	TRBD2	TRBJ2-2	ASSLLAAPNTGELF
TRBV5-8	TRBD1	TRBJ1-2	ASSLGQGLHGYT
TRBV20-1	TRBD2	TRBJ2-4	SAREPTGLAGY
TRBV11-2	NA	TRBJ2-4	ASRSVQGRNIQY
TRBV6-2/TRBV6-3	NA	TRBJ2-4	ASVDSGSKNIQY
TRBV7-9	NA	TRBJ2-3	ASMGIPTVNTDTQY
TRBV15	NA	TRBJ1-5	ATSRDFDSNQPQH
TRBV20-1	NA	TRBJ1-6	SARAASQTSPLH
TRBV20-1	NA	TRBJ2-1	SARDLGIYNEQF
TRBV6-2/TRBV6-3	NA	TRBJ2-7	ASSYPIDYGWVKLTYEQY
TRBV11-2	NA	TRBJ1-6	ASSAGGGTILPSPLH
TRBV24-1	NA	TRBJ1-2	ATSGTVGYT
TRBV30	NA	TRBJ1-5	AWSNGPLGRPQH
TRBV28	NA	TRBJ1-2	ASYGRGDYGYT
TRBV3-1	TRBD2	TRBJ2-7	ASSRTSAYEQY
TRBV27	TRBD1	TRBJ1-1	ASSLRTGSNTEAF
TRBV5-8	TRBD1	TRBJ1-1	ASSYQLTGRNTEAF
TRBV6-2/TRBV6-3	TRBD2	TRBJ2-5	ASSTGTRSSTQY
TRBV18	TRBD1	TRBJ1-2	ASSLDRGRNYGYT
TRBV7-9	NA	TRBJ2-5	ASSGEGGTWGETQY
TRBV7-2	NA	TRBJ1-5	ASSPYDQPQH
TRBV7-2	TRBD1	TRBJ1-6	ASSGGQGNSPLH
TRBV19	NA	TRBJ1-5	ASSLTELNQPQH
TRBV6-1	TRBD1	TRBJ1-5	ASIFDRGIQPQH
TRBV20-1	NA	TRBJ1-5	SARDGGIYSNQPQH
TRBV20-1	NA	TRBJ2-3	SASLFSTDTQY
TRBV29-1	NA	TRBJ2-2	SASLRADTGELF
TRBV7-2	NA	TRBJ1-5	ASSPRGFGQPQH
TRBV7-9	TRBD1	TRBJ1-4	ASTRQGGNEKLF
TRBV24-1	NA	TRBJ2-3	ATRSGGDRTDTQY
TRBV20-1	NA	TRBJ1-1	SALGRTEEAF
TRBV11-2	NA	TRBJ1-2	ASSSYAHEGGYT
TRBV7-2	TRBD1	TRBJ1-6	ASSPHRGNSPLH
TRBV19	NA	TRBJ1-5	ASSGRRDNQPQH
TRBV15	TRBD1	TRBJ2-7	ATSGTGAREQY
TRBV7-2	TRBD2	TRBJ2-5	ASDRASGRAVETQY
TRBV7-9	NA	TRBJ1-2	ASSLERGARVYGYT
TRBV20-1	TRBD1	TRBJ1-6	SARGGQNSPLH
TRBV27	TRBD1	TRBJ1-1	ASTRLDRAAEAF
TRBV6-5	TRBD1	TRBJ2-2	ASSYRDRGPGELF
TRBV6-5	NA	TRBJ2-7	ASSSQGYEQY